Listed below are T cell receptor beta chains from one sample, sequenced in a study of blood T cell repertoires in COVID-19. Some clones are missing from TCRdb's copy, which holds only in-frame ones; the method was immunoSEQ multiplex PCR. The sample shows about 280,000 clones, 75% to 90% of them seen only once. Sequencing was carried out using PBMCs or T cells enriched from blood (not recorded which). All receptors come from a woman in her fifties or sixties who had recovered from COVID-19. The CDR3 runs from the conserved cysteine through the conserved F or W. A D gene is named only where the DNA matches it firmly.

cdr3_aa: CASSDSYYGYTF; v_call: TRBV9; j_call: TRBJ1-2; d_call: .
cdr3_aa: CASSQERVYEQFF; v_call: TRBV12-3/TRBV12-4; j_call: TRBJ2-1; d_call: .
cdr3_aa: CASSTGGFEQYF; v_call: TRBV19; j_call: TRBJ2-7; d_call: TRBD1
cdr3_aa: CASSATRGGDYGYTF; v_call: TRBV5-1; j_call: TRBJ1-2; d_call: .
cdr3_aa: CASSQGVAGADSPLHF; v_call: TRBV4-1; j_call: TRBJ1-6; d_call: .
cdr3_aa: CATRRGPMNTGELFF; v_call: TRBV11-1; j_call: TRBJ2-2; d_call: TRBD1
cdr3_aa: CASSAQTSGETVQFF; v_call: TRBV9; j_call: TRBJ2-1; d_call: TRBD2
cdr3_aa: CASSSVRESYEQYF; v_call: TRBV6-5; j_call: TRBJ2-7; d_call: .
cdr3_aa: CASSLGRTDGEAFF; v_call: TRBV5-1; j_call: TRBJ1-1; d_call: .
cdr3_aa: CASSDQGLSQETQYF; v_call: TRBV27; j_call: TRBJ2-5; d_call: .
cdr3_aa: CASSLASSGPYEQYF; v_call: TRBV5-4; j_call: TRBJ2-7; d_call: .
cdr3_aa: CAWSEGSSSTDTQYF; v_call: TRBV30; j_call: TRBJ2-3; d_call: .
cdr3_aa: CASSLLGFINEQFF; v_call: TRBV19; j_call: TRBJ2-1; d_call: .
cdr3_aa: CASSSGTGGRHGYTF; v_call: TRBV7-9; j_call: TRBJ1-2; d_call: TRBD1
cdr3_aa: CASSFGGVGYEQYF; v_call: TRBV6-5; j_call: TRBJ2-7; d_call: .
cdr3_aa: CASSQRVPVNSPLHF; v_call: TRBV3-1/TRBV3-2; j_call: TRBJ1-6; d_call: .
cdr3_aa: CASSSSTMFREQYF; v_call: TRBV11-2; j_call: TRBJ2-7; d_call: .
cdr3_aa: CASSRDSQSSYNSPLHF; v_call: TRBV18; j_call: TRBJ1-6; d_call: TRBD1
cdr3_aa: CASSSQGSSYNEQFF; v_call: TRBV5-5; j_call: TRBJ2-1; d_call: .
cdr3_aa: CASSDREVYETQYF; v_call: TRBV6-2/TRBV6-3; j_call: TRBJ2-5; d_call: .
cdr3_aa: CASSWNGQGADGYTF; v_call: TRBV5-1; j_call: TRBJ1-2; d_call: TRBD1
cdr3_aa: CSAFTDTQYF; v_call: TRBV20-1; j_call: TRBJ2-3; d_call: .
cdr3_aa: CASSLAGNTEAFF; v_call: TRBV11-1; j_call: TRBJ1-1; d_call: .